The 28 T cell receptor beta chains below were found in one sample sequenced in a study of blood T cell repertoires in COVID-19. Using immunoSEQ multiplex PCR, the repertoire was profiled, and TCRdb retains in-frame clones only, with some absent. The sample holds fewer than 200,000 clones, 80% to 90% seen once. The specimen sequenced was PBMCs or T cells enriched from blood (not recorded which). The receptors shown here come from a woman aged 18-35 years who had recovered from COVID-19.

The V call is TRBV5-6, the J call TRBJ2-7, with 7 bases fitting TRBD2. CDR3 length equals 14 residues. Germline trimming cut 4 bases from V and 1 base from J; bases unmatched to any gene: 5. Per the germline V gene, CDR1 is SGHDT and CDR2 is YYEEEE. CDR3 nucleotide sequence: TGTGCCAGCAGCGAAGGACTAGGATCCTACGAGCAGTACTTC. Translated: CASSEGLGSYEQYF.

The chain employs TRBV27 and TRBJ2-1; TRBD2 matches at 15 bases. The ends lost 6 bases at V and 1 base at J; junction bases unmatched: 7. The CDR3 is 18 residues long. Germline CDR1 MNHEY, CDR2 SMNVEV (reference sequence). The CDR3 reads CASSSGTSGRRSYNEQFF. The CDR3 DNA sequence: TGTGCCAGCAGCTCCGGGACTAGCGGGAGGAGGTCCTACAATGAGCAGTTCTTC.

The V call is TRBV6-6, the J call TRBJ2-4; maybe TRBD2 (6 bases). V lost 0 bases to trimming and J lost 11 bases, with 20 bases between them. Germline V gene data show CDR1 as MNHNY and CDR2 as SVGAGI (reference sequence). This CDR3 is 16 amino acids long. The CDR3 region has the DNA TGTGCCAGCAGTTACTCCCAGGCGGGGTACTCTTCCTTTCAGTACTTC. Amino acids: CASSYSQAGYSSFQYF.

In this sample, this clone turned up once. V and J are TRBV28 and TRBJ1-2; 12 nucleotides agree with TRBD1. The CDR3 loop spans 17 amino acids. Germline lookup yields CDR1 MDHEN and CDR2 SYDVKM. V was clipped by 1 base and J by 7 bases; unmatched bases: 10. The CDR3 loop is CASSLFRDRGRVTGYTF. The CDR3, as DNA: TGTGCCAGCAGTTTATTCCGGGACAGGGGGCGCGTAACTGGCTACACCTTC.

This clone was seen a few times. The chain has TRBV11-3 and TRBJ2-7; D unresolved. The CDR3 length is 14 residues. The germline CDR1 and CDR2 sequences are SGHNT and YENEEA. V was trimmed by 2 bases and J by 1 base, leaving 9 bases between them. CDR3 bases: TGTGCCAGCAGCTTAACGTCTCAGTCCTACGAGCAGTACTTC. This encodes CASSLTSQSYEQYF.

The chain uses TRBV7-2 and TRBJ1-4; possibly TRBD1 for D (5 bases). This CDR3 contains 16 residues. CDR1 is SGHTA and CDR2 is FQGNSA in the germline V gene. V gave up 5 bases and J gave up 3 bases, with 16 bases separating them. The CDR3 DNA reads as TGTGCCAGCAGCCCAGACCCAGGGTTGGCTAATGAAAAACTGTTTTTT. Residues: CASSPDPGLANEKLFF.

The chain joins TRBV19 to TRBJ1-1, with D perhaps matching TRBD1 (5 bases). The CDR3 runs to 13 residues. Germline CDR1 reads LNHDA; CDR2 reads SQIVND (reference sequence). V was shortened by 3 bases and J by 6 bases, with 11 bases between the two germline ends. This CDR3 reads CASSMLGLSEAFF. CDR3 nucleotides: TGTGCCAGTAGTATGTTGGGACTTTCTGAAGCTTTCTTT.

This CDR3 is CASSFGWVQVPGELFF. In DNA, the CDR3 is TGTGCCAGCAGTTTTGGTTGGGTTCAGGTGCCCGGGGAGCTGTTTTTT. The genes are TRBV28 and TRBJ2-2; D ambiguous. The CDR3 is 16 residues long. CDR1 and CDR2 from the germline V gene are MDHEN and SYDVKM. Trimming took 3 bases from V and 6 from J, leaving 17 bases between them.

V and J are TRBV4-1 and TRBJ2-7, with 7 bases aligning to TRBD1. The junction had 5 bases not matched to a gene; V was cut back by 2 bases and J by 1 base. In germline, CDR1 is MGHRA, CDR2 YSYEKL. The CDR3 has 15 residues. CDR3 region: CASSQLPGQSYEQYF. CDR3 bases: TGCGCCAGCAGCCAACTACCGGGACAGTCCTACGAGCAGTACTTC.

This chain links TRBV2 with TRBJ2-6; D remains unclear. Trimming took off 9 bases at V and 0 bases at J, with 9 bases between the two ends. Germline CDR1 SNHLY, CDR2 FYNNEI. The CDR3 totals 14 residues. CDR3 sequence reads: CASEVGSGANVLTF. The CDR3, as DNA: TGTGCCAGTGAGGTGGGCTCTGGGGCCAACGTCCTGACTTTC.

This chain links TRBV7-2 with TRBJ2-2; D is uncertain. Germline loops: CDR1 SGHTA, CDR2 FQGNSA. The CDR3 loop spans 15 amino acids. V was pared by 0 bases and J by 1 base, with 6 bases between. The DNA of the CDR3 is TGTGCCAGCAGCTTAGCTCCGGGGAACACCGGGGAGCTGTTTTTT. This codes for CASSLAPGNTGELFF. The variable domain in full, with the rest retrieved from reference TRBV7-2 and TRBJ2-2, is GAGVSQSPSNKVTEKGKDVELRCDPISGHTALYWYRQSLGQGLEFLIYFQGNSAPDKSGLPSDRFSAERTGGSVSTLTIQRTQQEDSAVYLCASSLAPGNTGELFFGEGSRLTVL.

The V call is TRBV18, the J call TRBJ1-1; D possibly corresponds to TRBD1 (6 bases). This CDR3 comprises 15 residues. CDR1 KGHSH and CDR2 LQKENI come from the germline V gene. The germline V and J ends were trimmed by 3 bases and 1 base, with 12 bases remaining between them. CDR3 region: CASSPETGTNTEAFF. In nucleotides, the CDR3 is TGTGCCAGCTCACCGGAGACAGGAACGAACACTGAAGCTTTCTTT.

The chain couples TRBV5-1 to TRBJ2-5; 9 positions match TRBD1. Germline CDR1 and CDR2: SGHRS and YFSETQ. The CDR3 is made up of 15 amino acids. V was pared by 0 bases and J by 3 bases, with 3 bases of the junction left unmatched. This CDR3 is CASSLAGTGKETQYF. CDR3 DNA sequence: TGCGCCAGCAGCTTGGCCGGGACAGGGAAAGAGACCCAGTACTTC.

The genes are TRBV6-5 and TRBJ2-7; D perhaps matches TRBD2 (5 bases). The CDR3 covers 15 residues. Trimming removed 0 bases at V and 7 bases at J, with 16 bases between. The germline V gene has CDR1 MNHEY and CDR2 SVGAGI. The CDR3 DNA follows: TGTGCCAGCAGTTACTCTGAGCCTAGCATCGGGGAGCAGTACTTC. Its protein is CASSYSEPSIGEQYF.

The chain is built from TRBV28 and TRBJ1-1; TRBD1 might be the D (6 bases). The CDR3 totals 16 residues. The germline V gene has CDR1 MDHEN and CDR2 SYDVKM. V was pared by 6 bases and J by 0 bases, with 17 bases between. The CDR3 nucleotides read TGTGCCAGCAGCACATACAGGGACACTTTGAACACTGAAGCTTTCTTT. This encodes CASSTYRDTLNTEAFF.

The chain is built from TRBV6-5 and TRBJ2-3; 8 bases align to TRBD2. In germline, CDR1 is MNHEY, CDR2 SVGAGI. Trimming cost V 6 bases and J 2 bases; bases outside gene matches: 4. The CDR3 runs 14 residues. The CDR3 DNA follows: TGTGCCAGCAGCCGGGGGGGGTCCACAGATACGCAGTATTTT. This gives the protein CASSRGGSTDTQYF.

The V gene is TRBV29-1, the J gene TRBJ1-2; 7 bases are shared with TRBD1. The germline CDR1 and CDR2 sequences are SQVTM and ANQGSEA. V lost 4 bases, J lost 3 bases, and 5 bases stayed unmatched. CDR3 size: 13 residues. This CDR3 is CSVARDRDYGYTF. The CDR3 DNA reads as TGCAGCGTTGCCCGAGACAGGGACTATGGCTACACCTTC.

This sequence joins TRBV11-2 and TRBJ2-1; TRBD2 matches 13 bases. J was trimmed by 6 bases and V by 5 bases; bases with no gene match: 7. The CDR3 contains 16 residues. Germline V gene lookup returns CDR1 SGHAT and CDR2 FQNNGV. DNA for the CDR3: TGTGCCAGCAGCATAACTAGCGGGGGGGCCACCAATGAGCAGTTCTTC. Translation: CASSITSGGATNEQFF.

The V call is TRBV9, the J call TRBJ1-1; 9 positions match TRBD1. The germline V gene encodes CDR1 SGDLS and CDR2 YYNGEE. This CDR3 region has 17 residues. The V segment lost 3 bases and the J segment 4 bases; nucleotides outside the gene matches: 13. CDR3 residues: CASSGGLTGGAGTEAFF. In nucleotides, the CDR3 is TGTGCCAGCAGCGGAGGCCTCACAGGGGGCGCGGGCACTGAAGCTTTCTTT.

The chain is built from TRBV5-1 and TRBJ2-1, with 14 bases matching TRBD2. Per germline, CDR1 SGHRS and CDR2 YFSETQ. The junction had 11 bases not matched to a gene; V was cut back by 4 bases and J by 8 bases. The length of the CDR3 is 17 residues. The CDR3 nucleotides are TGCGCCAGCAGCACCGGGACTAGCGGGAGTCTGGTCCATGAGCAGTTCTTC. Translating it yields CASSTGTSGSLVHEQFF.

Written as DNA, the CDR3 is TGTGCCAGCAGCTTAAACCCCACAGGGAACACTGAAGCTTTCTTT. Encoded protein: CASSLNPTGNTEAFF. J is TRBJ1-1 and V is TRBV5-6; tentative D call: TRBD1 (5 bases). The length of the CDR3 is 15 residues. V lost 2 bases, J lost 1 base, and 12 bases lay in between. Germline V gene lookup returns CDR1 SGHDT and CDR2 YYEEEE.

About this clone: The junction departs from the called germline gene at one end, perhaps through a read error. This chain uses TRBV7-7 with TRBJ2-1, with TRBD2 matching 10 bases. Germline loops: CDR1 SSHAT, CDR2 FNYEAQ (reference sequence). The CDR3 is made up of 18 amino acids. CDR3 region: CASSKIAYLAGAPNEQFF. CDR3 nucleotides: TGTGCTAGCAGCAAAATAGCTTACCTAGCGGGAGCCCCGAATGAGCAGTTCTTC.

The sample holds one count of this clone. V usage is TRBV10-3 and J usage is TRBJ2-5, with D tentatively TRBD1 (6 bases). There are 15 residues in the CDR3. Germline V gives CDR1 ENHRY, CDR2 SYGVKD. The V end lost 6 bases, the J end lost 1 base, and 15 bases lay between the germline ends. For the CDR3, the DNA is TGTGCCATCAGCGTCCATGGACAGAGCCAAGAGACCCAGTACTTC. This sequence encodes CAISVHGQSQETQYF.

As for this clone: The sample contains more than one DNA sequence encoding this CDR3. J is TRBJ2-7 and V is TRBV19, with 10 nucleotides matching TRBD1. With 6 bases clipped from V and 4 bases from J, the junction kept 0 bases outside the gene matches. The CDR3 has 12 amino acids. Germline V gene data show CDR1 as LNHDA and CDR2 as SQIVND (reference sequence). The CDR3: CASRDRGYEQYF. For the CDR3, the DNA is TGTGCCAGTAGGGACAGGGGGTACGAGCAGTACTTC.

J is TRBJ1-1 and V is TRBV3-1 (or the pseudogene TRBV3-2), with D tentatively TRBD1 (6 bases). Trimming took off 11 bases at V and 1 base at J, with 11 bases between the two ends. This CDR3 contains 12 residues. Germline CDR1 reads LGHDT; CDR2 reads YNNKEL (reference sequence). The CDR3 loop reads CASLDRNTEAFF. The CDR3 region has the DNA TGTGCCTCCCTGGACAGGAACACTGAAGCTTTCTTT.

The chain has TRBV29-1 and TRBJ1-3, with TRBD1 matching over 7 bases. In germline, CDR1 is SQVTM, CDR2 ANQGSEA. J lost 3 bases, V lost 4 bases, and 6 bases had no gene match. The CDR3 runs 14 residues. The CDR3 DNA reads as TGCAGCGTTGCGGGCAGGGGGGATGGAAACACCATATATTTT. It yields the protein CSVAGRGDGNTIYF. Full variable domain (outside the CDR3, taken from reference TRBV29-1 and TRBJ1-3): SAVISQKPSRDICQRGTSLTIQCQVDSQVTMMFWYRQQPGQSLTLIATANQGSEATYESGFVIDKFPISRPNLTFSTLTVSNMSPEDSSIYLCSVAGRGDGNTIYFGEGSWLTVV.

This clone was observed once. The gene calls are TRBV19 and TRBJ2-5, with D perhaps TRBD1 (5 bases). Germline V lookup: CDR1 LNHDA, CDR2 SQIVND (reference sequence). Between the trimmed V and J ends, which lost 5 bases and 6 bases, there was a span of 16 bases. The CDR3 sequence is 14 residues long. The CDR3 loop is CASSAGASGKTQYF. CDR3 in DNA: TGTGCCAGTAGTGCTGGGGCGAGTGGAAAGACCCAGTACTTC.

The V call is TRBV5-5, the J call TRBJ1-6; D gene unclear. This CDR3 spans 13 amino acids. Deletions cut 4 bases from V and 6 bases from J, with 8 bases between. Per germline, CDR1 SGHKS and CDR2 YYEKEE (reference sequence). This chain's CDR3 is CASSRGFNSPLHF. The CDR3 coding sequence is TGTGCCAGCAGCCGTGGCTTTAATTCACCCCTCCACTTT.